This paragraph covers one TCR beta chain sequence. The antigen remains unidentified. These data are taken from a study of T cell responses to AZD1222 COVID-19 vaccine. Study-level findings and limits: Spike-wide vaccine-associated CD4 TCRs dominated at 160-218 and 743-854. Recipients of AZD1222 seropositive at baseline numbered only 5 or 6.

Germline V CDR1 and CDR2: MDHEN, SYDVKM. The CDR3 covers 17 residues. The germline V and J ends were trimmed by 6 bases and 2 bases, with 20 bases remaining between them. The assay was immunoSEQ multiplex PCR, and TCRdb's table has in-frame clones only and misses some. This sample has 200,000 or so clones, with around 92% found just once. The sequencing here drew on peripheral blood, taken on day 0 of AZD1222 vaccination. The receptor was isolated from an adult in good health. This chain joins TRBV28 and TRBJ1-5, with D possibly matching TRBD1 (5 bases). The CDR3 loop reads CASSPPGQGRGNQPQHF. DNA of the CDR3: TGTGCCAGCAGCCCCCCGGGCCAGGGCAGGGGCAATCAGCCCCAGCATTTT.